A selection of T cell receptor beta chains follows, all from one sample in a study of T cell repertoires in cytomegalovirus infection. In TCRdb, the reads were re-called with MiXCR into one record per CDR3 protein. The sample consists of approximately 83,000 distinct CDR3 sequences, roughly a quarter of them appearing once. No antigens are known for them. The material was CD8+ T cells from cultured PBMCs, obtained from culture after CMV antigen stimulation. The receptors stem from a human donor in good health (CMV status not recorded). Some clones in this sample may be carry-over from other donors' samples. The CDR3 runs from the conserved cysteine through the conserved F or W. D genes are given only for firm matches. Expanded clones are given a class, and other clones once, few, many or no size at all.

D,V,J,size,DNA,CDR3
NA,TRBV19,TRBJ1-1,few,TGTGCCAGTAGTATAACAGGGATGAACACTGAAGCTTTCTTT,CASSITGMNTEAFF
NA,TRBV19,TRBJ1-4,NA,TGTGCCAGTAGTCGACTGCCGGCTACTAATGAAAAACTGTTTTTT,CASSRLPATNEKLFF
NA,TRBV19,TRBJ1-5,many,TGTGCCAGTAGTATAGGGCTGCAGCCCCAGCATTTT,CASSIGLQPQHF
TRBD2,TRBV6-2/TRBV6-3,TRBJ2-7,NA,TGTGCCAGCAGTTACTCGACTAGCGGGACGGTCGGGTACTTC,CASSYSTSGTVGYF
NA,TRBV28,TRBJ1-2,few,TGTGCCAGCAGCTGGGGCCTCTATGGCTACACCTTC,CASSWGLYGYTF
TRBD1,TRBV12-3/TRBV12-4,TRBJ1-5,few,TGTGCCAGCAGCCCCGGGACAGGCCGAGATCCCCAGCATTTT,CASSPGTGRDPQHF
TRBD1,TRBV6-1,TRBJ1-6,few,TGTGCCAGCAGTGAAGCAGGACAGGGGGCTTATTCACCCCTCCACTTT,CASSEAGQGAYSPLHF
TRBD1,TRBV7-3,TRBJ1-2,NA,TGTGCCAGCAGCGAGACAGGGGGCGACTATGGCTACACCTTC,CASSETGGDYGYTF
NA,TRBV7-2,TRBJ2-1,many,TGTGCCAGCAGCTTAGATGGGGCTACCTACTCCTACAATGAGCAGTTCTTC,CASSLDGATYSYNEQFF
NA,TRBV6-5,TRBJ1-5,few,TGTGCCAGCCGTCCGGGGGGGGGCAATCAGCCCCAGCATTTT,CASRPGGGNQPQHF
NA,TRBV4-1,TRBJ2-7,NA,TGCGCCAGCAGCCAAGCGGCTGAGGGATACGAGCAGTACTTC,CASSQAAEGYEQYF
NA,TRBV27,TRBJ2-3,many,TGTGCCAGCAGGAGACCTAGCACAGATACGCAGTATTTT,CASRRPSTDTQYF
TRBD1,TRBV11-2,TRBJ2-5,few,TGTGCCAGCAGACATTCGGGACAGGTGGAGACCCAGTACTTC,CASRHSGQVETQYF
NA,TRBV19,TRBJ2-4,NA,TGTGCCAGTAGTTCCACACAGACGGACATTCAGTACTTC,CASSSTQTDIQYF
TRBD1,TRBV27,TRBJ1-5,many,TGTGCCAGCAGTAGAACAGGGGTTGGGCAGCCCCAGCATTTT,CASSRTGVGQPQHF
TRBD1,TRBV4-2,TRBJ2-3,many,TGTGCCAGCAGCCGAACCGCAGGGGGAACGGGCACAGATACGCAGTATTTT,CASSRTAGGTGTDTQYF
NA,TRBV6-5,TRBJ2-7,NA,TGTGCCAGCAGCCGGGACTCTTCGACTAGGGAGCAGTACTTC,CASSRDSSTREQYF
TRBD2,TRBV29-1,TRBJ2-2,NA,TGCAGCGTCTTAGCGGGGGGCGGAACCGGGGAGCTGTTTTTT,CSVLAGGGTGELFF
NA,TRBV6-5,TRBJ1-1,many,TGTGCCAGCAGTTTTTTGGGAATGAACACTGAAGCTTTCTTT,CASSFLGMNTEAFF
NA,TRBV3-1,TRBJ1-4,few,TGTGCCAGCAGCCTCGACCGACAGCCCAATGAAAAACTGTTTTTT,CASSLDRQPNEKLFF
NA,TRBV27,TRBJ1-5,few,TGTGCCAGCACCACAGGGATGGGCCAGCCCCAGCATTTT,CASTTGMGQPQHF
NA,TRBV15,TRBJ1-6,NA,TGTGCCACCAGCAGAGAACGGCCAGGGCGCTCCTATAATTCACCCCTCCACTTT,CATSRERPGRSYNSPLHF
NA,TRBV7-6,TRBJ2-5,few,TGTGCCAGCACCGAACTTCGGAGGGGAGGAAGACAAGAGACCCAGTACTTC,CASTELRRGGRQETQYF
NA,TRBV7-2,TRBJ2-6,many,TGTGCCAGCAGCCCGGTTAAAGGAGGGGCCAACGTCCTGACTTTC,CASSPVKGGANVLTF
TRBD2,TRBV4-3,TRBJ2-1,few,TGCGCCAGCAGAGTAGGTACAAGCGGGGGGGCCAATGAGCAGTTCTTC,CASRVGTSGGANEQFF
NA,TRBV4-3,TRBJ2-1,NA,TGCGCCAGCAGCCAAGATGTCGGGACCAGGGTTTACAATGAGCAGTTCTTC,CASSQDVGTRVYNEQFF
TRBD1,TRBV18,TRBJ1-1,many,TGTGCCAGCTCACCCTGGACAGGGGGAAGTACTGAAGCTTTCTTT,CASSPWTGGSTEAFF
NA,TRBV2,TRBJ2-1,NA,TGTGCCAGTCAATGGGACTTTAGCGGCTACAATGAGCAGTTCTTC,CASQWDFSGYNEQFF
NA,TRBV14,TRBJ2-7,few,TGTGCCAGCAGCGAGGACAGCGTTTATTCCGAGCAGTACTTC,CASSEDSVYSEQYF
NA,TRBV27,TRBJ1-1,NA,TGTGCCTCGTACCGGGGCACTGAAGCTTTCTTT,CASYRGTEAFF
NA,TRBV5-4,TRBJ1-2,NA,TGTGCCAGCAGCTCTCCAGGACCTGTTTATGGCTACACCTTC,CASSSPGPVYGYTF
TRBD1,TRBV19,TRBJ2-3,NA,TGTGCCAGAAATACGACGGGACAGTTAGACACAGATACGCAGTATTTT,CARNTTGQLDTDTQYF
TRBD1,TRBV6-5,TRBJ2-7,few,TGTGCCAGCAGTTACTCCGGGACAGGGGCCAACGAGCAGTACTTC,CASSYSGTGANEQYF
TRBD2,TRBV12-3/TRBV12-4,TRBJ2-3,many,TGTGCCAGCAGTCCCCTTTTGCTAGCGGGAGGGACAGATACGCAGTATTTT,CASSPLLLAGGTDTQYF
TRBD2,TRBV6-6,TRBJ2-5,few,TGTGCCAGCAGTTACGGGGTAGCGGGAGGCCAAGAGACCCAGTACTTC,CASSYGVAGGQETQYF
NA,TRBV27,TRBJ1-6,NA,TGTGCCAGCAGTTTAGGTAGGGGATCACCCCTCCACTTT,CASSLGRGSPLHF
NA,TRBV11-3,TRBJ1-6,NA,TGTGCCAGCAGCTCAGCCTATAATTCACCCCTCCACTTT,CASSSAYNSPLHF
NA,TRBV11-2,TRBJ1-5,many,TGTGCCAGCAGCAACCCGGGGCCTCGGCAGCCCCAGCATTTT,CASSNPGPRQPQHF
NA,TRBV3-1,TRBJ2-3,once,TGTGCCAGCAGCCAATCGGGAGATACGCAGTATTTT,CASSQSGDTQYF
TRBD2,TRBV9,TRBJ2-1,NA,TGTACCAGCAGCCCAACTAGCGGGAGTGATACGTTCTTC,CTSSPTSGSDTFF
NA,TRBV6-2/TRBV6-3,TRBJ1-2,few,TGTGCCAGCAGTTACGAGCCAGGGTACGACTATGGCTACACCTTC,CASSYEPGYDYGYTF
TRBD2,TRBV7-6,TRBJ2-2,few,TGTGCCAGCAGCCCCGCTCTAGCGGAGAACACCGGGGAGCTGTTTTTT,CASSPALAENTGELFF
NA,TRBV19,TRBJ1-2,many,TGTGCCAGTAGTATAGATCCCACTACTACGTACTATGGCTACACCTTC,CASSIDPTTTYYGYTF
TRBD1,TRBV6-4,TRBJ1-6,NA,TGTGCCAGCAGCCGGGACAGGGCAGGCGGATCACCCCTCCACTTT,CASSRDRAGGSPLHF
TRBD2,TRBV4-3,TRBJ2-5,NA,TGCGCCAGCAGCCAAGGTTACGAGGGAGGGCCCGGGGAGACCCAGTACTTC,CASSQGYEGGPGETQYF
TRBD2,TRBV30,TRBJ2-1,NA,TGTGCCTGGAGTGTATTGGTTCTAGCGGGAGCCTACAATGAGCAGTTCTTC,CAWSVLVLAGAYNEQFF
TRBD1,TRBV19,TRBJ1-1,NA,TGTGCCACTCGGACAGGGGGGGACACTGAAGCTTTCTTT,CATRTGGDTEAFF
NA,TRBV29-1,TRBJ2-5,few,TGCAGCGTTGGGGGTGAGAATCAAGAGACCCAGTACTTC,CSVGGENQETQYF
NA,TRBV19,TRBJ1-2,few,TGTGCCAGTACCAATCTTAGAGAGGGCAGGGTCTTAGGTGGCTACACCTTC,CASTNLREGRVLGGYTF
NA,TRBV20-1,TRBJ1-1,once,TGCAGTGCTAGGCTTAGAGGGGGCACTGAAGCTTTCTTT,CSARLRGGTEAFF
NA,TRBV6-6,TRBJ2-7,few,TGTGCCAGCACCTCAGGGGGGCTGTACGAGCAGTACTTC,CASTSGGLYEQYF
NA,TRBV6-2/TRBV6-3,TRBJ2-7,few,TGTGCCAGCAGTTCCCGACAGGCGAACTCCTACGAGCAGTACTTC,CASSSRQANSYEQYF
TRBD2,TRBV30,TRBJ2-1,NA,TGTGCCTGGGAGGGGACTAGCGGGGGGAGTGAGCAGTTCTTC,CAWEGTSGGSEQFF
NA,TRBV7-9,TRBJ1-5,many,TGTGCCAGCAGTATGGTGAATCAGCCCCAGCATTTT,CASSMVNQPQHF
NA,TRBV14,TRBJ2-4,NA,TGTGCCAGCAGCCAAGAAGTGGGGGGCGCCAAAAACATTCAGTACTTC,CASSQEVGGAKNIQYF
TRBD1,TRBV4-3,TRBJ2-7,few,TGCGCCAGCAGCCACGGCCAAGGGACAGAGTACGAGCAGTACTTC,CASSHGQGTEYEQYF
NA,TRBV19,TRBJ1-1,NA,TGTGCCAGTAGTATGGTGGTACAGAACACTGAAGCTTTCTTT,CASSMVVQNTEAFF
NA,TRBV19,TRBJ1-5,few,TGTGCCAGTAGTTCAAGAGCGGGTCTCCTCGAAGGAGATAGCAATCAGCCCCAGCATTTT,CASSSRAGLLEGDSNQPQHF
NA,TRBV19,TRBJ2-7,NA,TGTGCCAGTAGAGGAGGCAAAGCCTACGAGCAGTACTTC,CASRGGKAYEQYF